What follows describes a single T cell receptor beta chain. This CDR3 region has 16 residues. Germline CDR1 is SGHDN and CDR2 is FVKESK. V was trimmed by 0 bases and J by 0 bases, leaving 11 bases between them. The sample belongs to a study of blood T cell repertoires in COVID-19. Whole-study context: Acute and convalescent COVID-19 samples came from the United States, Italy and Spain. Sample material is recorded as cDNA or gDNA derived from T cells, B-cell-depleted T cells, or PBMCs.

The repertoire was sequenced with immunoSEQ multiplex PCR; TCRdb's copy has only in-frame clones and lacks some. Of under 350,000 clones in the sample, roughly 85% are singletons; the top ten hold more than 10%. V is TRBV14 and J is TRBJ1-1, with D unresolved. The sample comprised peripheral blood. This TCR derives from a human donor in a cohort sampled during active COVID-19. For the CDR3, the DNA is TGTGCCAGCAGCCAAGATAAAGGCGGGATGAACACTGAAGCTTTCTTT. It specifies CASSQDKGGMNTEAFF.